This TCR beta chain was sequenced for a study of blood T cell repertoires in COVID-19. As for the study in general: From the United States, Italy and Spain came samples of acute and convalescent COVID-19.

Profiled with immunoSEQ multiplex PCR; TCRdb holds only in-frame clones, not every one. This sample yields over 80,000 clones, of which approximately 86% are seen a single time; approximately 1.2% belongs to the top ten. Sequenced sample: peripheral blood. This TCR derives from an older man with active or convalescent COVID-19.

In DNA, the CDR3 is TGTGCCAGCAGCAACGGGAGGCTGGAGACCCAGTACTTC. It is translated as CASSNGRLETQYF. V usage is TRBV7-2 and J usage is TRBJ2-5, with 7 bases fitting TRBD2. The V and J ends lost 5 bases and 5 bases, in that order; junction bases with no gene match: 5. The CDR3 consists of 13 residues. The germline CDR1 and CDR2 sequences are SGHTA and FQGNSA.